This T cell receptor beta chain is from a study of cytomegalovirus exposure and HLA in healthy donors. About the research overall: Later analysis reported that the approximately 130 validation repertoires shared the platform of the 500 to 750 first-cohort repertoires. Study results and limitations: Reports described diagnosis of cytomegalovirus status by the classifier as highly specific and sensitive. Researchers catalogued around 150 TCR beta chains as cytomegalovirus-associated. Rarity marked most TCR sequences, yet some public TCRs occurred in many donors.

Repertoires were generated with immunoSEQ multiplex PCR, while TCRdb's copy carries only in-frame clones and drops some. The data contain around 55,000 clones, about 93% of them seen just once; the ten biggest clones take up around 2.8%. Germline lookup yields CDR1 WSHSY and CDR2 SAAADI. This CDR3 has 12 residues. Deletions cut 4 bases from V and 8 bases from J, with 12 bases between. In regard to this clone: The antigen is undetermined.

The sequence came from a man aged 18 to 30 in good health and CMV-seronegative. The V and J genes are TRBV10-2 and TRBJ2-7, with D unresolved. The sequencing input was PBMCs. DNA for the CDR3: TGCGCCAGCAGTGTTATAGGAGAACAGCAGTACTTC. Its translation: CASSVIGEQQYF.